This TCR beta chain was documented in a study of PD-L1 blockade in urothelial cancer. From germline, CDR1 is LNHNV and CDR2 YYDKDF (reference sequence). The CDR3 length is 13 residues. The germline V and J ends were trimmed by 3 bases and 8 bases, with 11 bases remaining between them. Some clones are missing from TCRdb's copy, which holds only in-frame ones; the method was immunoSEQ multiplex PCR. The sample yields tens of thousands of clones, around four fifths seen once. The chain couples TRBV15 to TRBJ2-1, with a possible D match to TRBD2 (5 bases). Sample: PBMCs, taken around atezolizumab (anti-PD-L1) treatment. This receptor was identified in a man aged 55 to 70 with urothelial cancer. The CDR3 DNA follows: TGTGCCACCAGCAGCCTGTCGGAGGATGAGCAGTTCTTC. Protein product: CATSSLSEDEQFF.